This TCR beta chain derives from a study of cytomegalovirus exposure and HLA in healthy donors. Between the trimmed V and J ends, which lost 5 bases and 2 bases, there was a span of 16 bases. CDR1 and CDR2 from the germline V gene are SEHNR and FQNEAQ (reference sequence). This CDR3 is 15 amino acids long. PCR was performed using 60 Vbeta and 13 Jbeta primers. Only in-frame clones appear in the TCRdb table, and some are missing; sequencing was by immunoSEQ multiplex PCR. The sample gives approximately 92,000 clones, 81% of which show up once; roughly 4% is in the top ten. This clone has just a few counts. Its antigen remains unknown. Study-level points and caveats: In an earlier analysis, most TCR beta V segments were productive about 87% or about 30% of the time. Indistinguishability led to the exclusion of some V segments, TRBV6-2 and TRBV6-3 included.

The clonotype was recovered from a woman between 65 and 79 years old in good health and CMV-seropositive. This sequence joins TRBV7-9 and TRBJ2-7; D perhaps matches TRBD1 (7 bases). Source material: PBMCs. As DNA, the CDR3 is TGTGCCAGCAGCCGCAGGGGGGCCCTAACCTACGAGCAGTACTTC. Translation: CASSRRGALTYEQYF.